A single sample is the source of the 21 T cell receptor beta chains below, sequenced in a study of blood T cell repertoires in COVID-19. Sequencing used immunoSEQ multiplex PCR; TCRdb keeps in-frame clones, though not all of them. This sample yields 150,000 to 200,000 clones, of which around 84% are seen a single time; roughly a fifth belongs to the top ten. Sequenced material: peripheral blood. All receptors come from a woman at least 80 years old with acute or convalescent COVID-19.

CDR3 region: CASSLGLAGGHEQFF. The CDR3 DNA follows: TGTGCCAGCAGCTTAGGGCTAGCGGGGGGGCATGAGCAGTTCTTC. The gene calls are TRBV11-2 and TRBJ2-1, with 12 bases matching TRBD2. CDR1 is SGHAT and CDR2 is FQNNGV in the germline V gene. Unmatched junction bases numbered 3, after V lost 1 base and J lost 8 bases. The CDR3 loop spans 15 amino acids.

The J gene is TRBJ2-1, the V gene TRBV6-6, with TRBD1 identical over 9 bases. The CDR3 totals 11 residues. V dropped 5 bases and J dropped 14; count of bases not matched to a gene: 4. CDR1 and CDR2 (germline): MNHNY, SVGAGI (reference sequence). The CDR3 spells CASSRTGGKFF. CDR3 nucleotides: TGTGCCAGCAGTCGTACAGGGGGCAAGTTCTTC.

This clone was seen a single time. This chain links TRBV7-2 with TRBJ2-7; TRBD2 matches 7 bases. The germline CDR1 and CDR2 sequences are SGHTA and FQGNSA. The CDR3 length is 14 residues. V was clipped by 5 bases and J by 4 bases; unmatched bases: 8. CDR3 DNA sequence: TGTGCCAGCAGCCCCTGGGGAGGGCAGTACGAGCAGTACTTC. This translates into CASSPWGGQYEQYF.

The chain is built from TRBV19 and TRBJ1-2; perhaps TRBD1 as D (6 bases). Germline V gene lookup returns CDR1 LNHDA and CDR2 SQIVND (reference sequence). V lost 4 bases and J lost 1, with 13 bases in between. The CDR3 sequence is 15 residues long. The CDR3 DNA is TGTGCCAGTAGTACAACCAACAGGGTTAACTATGGCTACACCTTC. The encoded protein is CASSTTNRVNYGYTF.

The chain carries TRBV19 and TRBJ1-3, with TRBD1 as a possible D gene (6 bases). Germline V CDR1 and CDR2: LNHDA, SQIVND (reference sequence). V lost 5 bases, J lost 0 bases, and 14 bases lay in between. CDR3 length equals 16 residues. The CDR3 loop reads CASSSRTGSSGNTIYF. In DNA, the CDR3 is TGTGCCAGTAGTTCGAGAACAGGGAGCTCTGGAAACACCATATATTTT.

There are a few counts of this clone. The chain has TRBV4-3 and TRBJ1-6; perhaps TRBD1 as D (6 bases). The CDR3 totals 18 residues. The germline CDR1 and CDR2 sequences are LGHNA and YSLEER. V was shortened by 4 bases and J by 7 bases, with 23 bases between the two germline ends. CDR3 DNA sequence: TGCGCCAGCAGCCGAACTCCCTTGGGGGCCTATGGGAATTCACCCCTCCACTTT. Protein product: CASSRTPLGAYGNSPLHF.

The rearrangement joins TRBV11-3 to TRBJ2-1; D is unresolved. V was pared by 2 bases and J by 5 bases, with 7 bases between. The V gene's germline CDR1 is SGHNT and CDR2 YENEEA. The CDR3 loop spans 13 amino acids. DNA for the CDR3: TGTGCCAGCAGCTTAATGGGCGACAATGAGCAGTTCTTC. It is translated as CASSLMGDNEQFF.

CDR3 DNA: TGTGCCAGCACTATCGGAGTCAGGGGAGGCTACACCTTC. Protein product: CASTIGVRGGYTF. This chain joins TRBV7-2 and TRBJ1-2; D may be TRBD1 (6 bases). Germline V gene sequence: CDR1 SGHTA, CDR2 FQGNSA. Trimming took 7 bases from V and 8 from J, leaving 17 bases between them. CDR3 size: 13 residues.

The J gene is TRBJ2-7, the V gene TRBV4-2; 7 positions agree with TRBD2. This CDR3 has 15 residues. With 0 bases clipped from V and 3 bases from J, the junction kept 5 bases outside the gene matches. Germline CDR1 is LGHNA and CDR2 is YNFKEQ. The CDR3 DNA reads TGTGCCAGCAGCCAAGACGGGGGGACCCACTACGAGCAGTACTTC. Translating gives CASSQDGGTHYEQYF.

This chain uses TRBV3-1 (or the pseudogene TRBV3-2) with TRBJ1-3, with D uncertain. The CDR3 has 13 amino acids. Trimming pared 3 bases from V and 5 bases from J, leaving 8 bases between. Looked up from germline, CDR1 is LGHDT and CDR2 is YNNKEL (reference sequence). The chain's CDR3 is CASSQWERNTIYF. The CDR3 nucleotides are TGTGCCAGCAGCCAGTGGGAGAGAAACACCATATATTTT.

The chain links TRBV2 to TRBJ2-5, with 8 positions matching TRBD1. Unmatched junction bases numbered 11, after V lost 5 bases and J lost 3 bases. There are 16 residues in the CDR3. CDR1 is SNHLY, CDR2 FYNNEI, per germline. CDR3 sequence (DNA): TGTGCCAGCAGTTCGGTAGGACAGGGTAATAAAGAGACCCAGTACTTC. This encodes CASSSVGQGNKETQYF.

J is TRBJ2-5 and V is TRBV7-2, with D maybe TRBD2 (7 bases). V lost 5 bases to trimming and J lost 5 bases, with 15 bases between them. The CDR3 covers 14 residues. Germline CDR1 SGHTA, CDR2 FQGNSA. CDR3 in amino acids: CASSPSRGGETQYF. Written as DNA, the CDR3 is TGTGCCAGCAGCCCCAGCCGCGGGGGCGAGACCCAGTACTTC.

The genes are TRBV5-1 and TRBJ2-1; possible D gene TRBD1, 6 bases. CDR1 and CDR2 (germline): SGHRS, YFSETQ. The CDR3 is made up of 16 amino acids. V lost 4 bases to trimming and J lost 4 bases, with 18 bases between them. The CDR3 sequence is CASSTDGGMPYNEQFF. The CDR3 DNA sequence: TGCGCCAGCAGCACCGATGGGGGCATGCCGTACAATGAGCAGTTCTTC.

The chain carries TRBV19 and TRBJ2-3, with 8 positions matching TRBD1. This CDR3 has 14 residues. The V and J ends lost 4 bases and 4 bases, in that order; junction bases with no gene match: 4. The germline CDR1 and CDR2 sequences are LNHDA and SQIVND (reference sequence). The CDR3 DNA follows: TGTGCCAGTAGTACAGGACAGGGACCAGATACGCAGTATTTT. This codes for CASSTGQGPDTQYF.

The chain links TRBV5-1 to TRBJ1-3, with D perhaps TRBD1 (6 bases). The CDR3 consists of 16 residues. CDR1 is SGHRS and CDR2 is YFSETQ in the germline V gene. V was pared by 4 bases and J by 0 bases, with 14 bases between. The CDR3 reads CASSDPGQSSGNTIYF. The CDR3 DNA sequence: TGCGCCAGCAGCGATCCGGGACAATCCTCTGGAAACACCATATATTTT.

The J gene is TRBJ1-2, the V gene TRBV3-1 (or the pseudogene TRBV3-2), with 8 bases aligning to TRBD1. J gave up 4 bases and V 1 base, and 5 bases lay outside the gene matches. The CDR3 runs to 15 residues. CDR1 LGHDT and CDR2 YNNKEL come from the germline V gene (reference sequence). This CDR3 reads CASSQVGTGSYGYTF. DNA for the CDR3: TGTGCCAGCAGCCAAGTTGGGACAGGCAGCTATGGCTACACCTTC.

This clone was recorded only once. The gene calls are TRBV9 and TRBJ2-3; 10 bases match TRBD1. Germline CDR1 reads SGDLS; CDR2 reads YYNGEE. CDR3 length: 16 amino acids. Trimming cost V 0 bases and J 3 bases; bases outside gene matches: 4. The DNA of the CDR3 is TGTGCCAGCAGCGTAGAAGACAGGGGGCCAACAGATACGCAGTATTTT. Translated: CASSVEDRGPTDTQYF. Full variable domain (rest looked up from reference TRBV9 and TRBJ2-3): DSGVTQTPKHLITATGQRVTLRCSPRSGDLSVYWYQQSLDQGLQFLIQYYNGEERAKGNILERFSAQQFPDLHSELNLSSLELGDSALYFCASSVEDRGPTDTQYFGPGTRLTVL.

V is TRBV2 and J is TRBJ1-1; D gene uncertain. Germline CDR1 is SNHLY and CDR2 is FYNNEI. The CDR3 is 14 residues long. Deletions cut 4 bases from V and 1 base from J, with 10 bases between. CDR3 loop: CASSGLGGNTEAFF. In DNA form, the CDR3 reads TGTGCCAGCAGTGGTTTAGGAGGGAACACTGAAGCTTTCTTT.

The CDR3 DNA reads as TGTGCCAGCACCGGGACAGGGAACACTGAAGCTTTCTTT. Translating it yields CASTGTGNTEAFF. The V call is TRBV7-9, the J call TRBJ1-1; 8 bases map to TRBD1. The CDR3 sequence is 13 residues long. Germline V gene lookup returns CDR1 SEHNR and CDR2 FQNEAQ (reference sequence). V shed 7 bases and J 1 base; nucleotides not matched to a gene: 2.

Comment on this clone: This could be a read error, since a much larger clone is one nucleotide away. Other DNA sequences in this sample translate to the same CDR3. The rearrangement links TRBV28 to TRBJ1-6; weak D call: TRBD1 (5 bases). Trimming stripped 4 bases from V and 13 bases from J, with 11 bases between. Per the germline V gene, CDR1 is MDHEN and CDR2 is SYDVKM. This CDR3 spans 12 amino acids. The CDR3 DNA sequence: TGTGCCAGCAGTTCTCAGCGGGGCCCCCTCCACTTT. It encodes CASSSQRGPLHF. Supplemented by reference TRBV28 and TRBJ1-6, the full variable domain reads DVKVTQSSRYLVKRTGEKVFLECVQDMDHENMFWYRQDPGLGLRLIYFSYDVKMKEKGDIPEGYSVSREKKERFSLILESASTNQTSMYLCASSSQRGPLHFGNGTRLTVT.

The J gene is TRBJ2-7, the V gene TRBV28; D is possibly TRBD2 (7 bases). CDR3 length equals 15 residues. CDR1 and CDR2 (germline): MDHEN, SYDVKM. Trimming cost V 7 bases and J 7 bases, with 23 bases left between them. The CDR3 loop reads CASTPLGGDLFEQYF. The CDR3, as DNA: TGTGCCAGCACCCCATTAGGGGGGGACCTTTTTGAGCAGTACTTC. The full variable domain, in which reference TRBV28 and TRBJ2-7 provide the parts outside the CDR3, is DVKVTQSSRYLVKRTGEKVFLECVQDMDHENMFWYRQDPGLGLRLIYFSYDVKMKEKGDIPEGYSVSREKKERFSLILESASTNQTSMYLCASTPLGGDLFEQYFGPGTRLTVT.